This entry concerns a single TCR beta chain. The antigen is unknown. This CDR3 comprises 11 residues. CDR1 and CDR2 from the germline V gene are MDHEN and SYDVKM. Deletions cut 7 bases from V and 14 bases from J, with 17 bases between. The data were taken from a study of beta chain features in type 1 diabetes. The entirety of the isolated RNA underwent reverse transcription, so expressed TCRB transcripts were sequenced. Method: immunoSEQ multiplex PCR; TCRdb's copy keeps in-frame clones and lacks some. This sample yields 150,000 to 200,000 clones, of which 6.5% to 10% are seen a single time; over 0.45% belongs to the top ten. Overall study results and limits: VDJ junctions in type 1 diabetes patients carried more deletions and fewer insertions. In every one of the four CD4+ subsets, TCRB CDR3s were moderately but significantly shorter in Type 1 diabetes patients.

The clonotype originates from a woman under 30 with type 1 diabetes. This rearrangement joins TRBV28 to TRBJ2-5; D is perhaps TRBD2 (7 bases). Sequenced input: central memory CD4+ T cells from blood. Here the CDR3 DNA reads TGTGCCAGCACCGGGGGGCCTACATCCTACTTC. Translation gives CASTGGPTSYF.